These 15 T cell receptor beta chains originate from one sample sequenced in a study of control samples from healthy donors and cancer patients. TCRdb's copy holds only in-frame clones and misses some; the assay was immunoSEQ multiplex PCR. Of over 150,000 clones in the sample, roughly 95% were seen once. The sample was blood. All receptors derive from a woman aged 25 to 45 in good health.

V and J are TRBV28 and TRBJ2-6; D is unclear. The CDR3 has 11 amino acids. Deletions cut 10 bases from V and 3 bases from J, with 4 bases between. Per germline, CDR1 MDHEN and CDR2 SYDVKM. Written as DNA, the CDR3 is TGTGCCACGGATGGGGCCAACGTCCTGACTTTC. This gives the protein CATDGANVLTF.

The CDR3 DNA reads as TGCGCCAGCAGCGTTCGACAGGGGGGGAACACCGGGGAGCTGTTTTTT. Translation gives CASSVRQGGNTGELFF. This chain joins TRBV5-1 and TRBJ2-2; the match to TRBD1 covers 9 bases. CDR1 is SGHRS and CDR2 is YFSETQ in the germline V gene. J lost 1 base, V lost 4 bases, and 5 bases had no gene match. The CDR3 contains 16 residues. The complete variable domain, with remaining parts taken from reference TRBV5-1 and TRBJ2-2, reads KAGVTQTPRYLIKTRGQQVTLSCSPISGHRSVSWYQQTPGQGLQFLFEYFSETQRNKGNFPGRFSGRQFSNSRSEMNVSTLELGDSALYLCASSVRQGGNTGELFFGEGSRLTVL.

The chain employs TRBV27 and TRBJ2-1, with D unclear. Germline V lookup: CDR1 MNHEY, CDR2 SMNVEV (reference sequence). CDR3 length equals 13 residues. V shed 3 bases and J shed 4 bases, with 7 bases lying between them. CDR3 amino acids: CASSFRRYNEQFF. CDR3 nucleotide sequence: TGTGCCAGCAGTTTTCGGCGGTACAATGAGCAGTTCTTC.

The chain couples TRBV27 to TRBJ2-5; 7 nucleotides align to TRBD1. Germline CDR1 and CDR2: MNHEY and SMNVEV (reference sequence). The CDR3 is 16 amino acids. Trimming at V came to 0 bases and at J to 2 bases, leaving 6 bases not matched to a gene. The CDR3 DNA reads as TGTGCCAGCAGTTTATCGACAGGGTATGGGCAAGAGACCCAGTACTTC. Its translation is CASSLSTGYGQETQYF.

The J gene is TRBJ1-6, the V gene TRBV7-8, with TRBD1 as a possible D gene (5 bases). The CDR3 is made up of 15 amino acids. V was clipped by 1 base and J by 7 bases, with 11 bases between them. The germline gives CDR1 SGHVS, CDR2 FQNEAQ. The CDR3 loop reads CASSLGGLGNSPLHF. The CDR3 region has the DNA TGTGCCAGCAGCTTAGGGGGGTTAGGAAATTCACCCCTCCACTTT.

This sequence joins TRBV10-1 and TRBJ1-5, with D tentatively TRBD1 (6 bases). CDR1 WNHNN and CDR2 SYGVQD come from the germline V gene (reference sequence). V dropped 6 bases and J dropped 9 bases, with 18 bases sitting between them. The CDR3 extends over 14 amino acids. CDR3 region: CASRGDRPWRPQHF. CDR3 in DNA: TGCGCCAGCAGAGGTGACAGGCCTTGGCGGCCCCAGCATTTT.

The chain employs TRBV28 and TRBJ1-5, with D maybe TRBD1 (5 bases). Germline loops: CDR1 MDHEN, CDR2 SYDVKM. The V and J ends lost 7 bases and 0 bases respectively, with 16 bases between them. The CDR3 has 16 residues. The CDR3 is CASTLVEGHSNQPQHF. CDR3 sequence (DNA): TGTGCCAGCACCCTCGTGGAGGGGCATAGCAATCAGCCCCAGCATTTT.

The chain links TRBV25-1 to TRBJ1-2, with unresolved D. There are 11 residues in the CDR3. The V gene lost 1 base and the J gene lost 6 bases, with 3 bases spanning the gap. Germline V gene lookup returns CDR1 MGHDK and CDR2 SYGVNS. The CDR3 nucleotides read TGTGCCAGCAGTGAATCTAATGGCTACACCTTC. It translates to CASSESNGYTF.

This clone was observed a single time. This chain uses TRBV27 with TRBJ1-1; D ambiguous. V was shortened by 0 bases and J by 3 bases, with 8 bases between the two germline ends. The V gene's germline CDR1 is MNHEY and CDR2 SMNVEV (reference sequence). This CDR3 comprises 14 residues. The CDR3 nucleotides are TGTGCCAGCAGTTTATCAACGGGCTACACTGAAGCTTTCTTT. This encodes CASSLSTGYTEAFF.

The rearrangement links TRBV9 to TRBJ1-1, with D maybe TRBD1 (6 bases). Trimming removed 0 bases at V and 2 bases at J, with 11 bases between. The germline V gene encodes CDR1 SGDLS and CDR2 YYNGEE. CDR3 length: 15 amino acids. The CDR3 nucleotides are TGTGCCAGCAGCGTAGCGGGGGCACCTAACACTGAAGCTTTCTTT. This codes for CASSVAGAPNTEAFF.

This clone was detected once. V is TRBV5-1 and J is TRBJ2-2, with TRBD2 identical over 15 bases. Germline V CDR1 and CDR2: SGHRS, YFSETQ. This CDR3 contains 16 residues. The V and J ends lost 3 bases and 6 bases, in that order; junction bases with no gene match: 3. The CDR3 here is CASSWGLAGGAGELFF. CDR3 in DNA: TGCGCCAGCAGCTGGGGACTAGCGGGAGGCGCCGGGGAGCTGTTTTTT.

The rearrangement links TRBV5-1 to TRBJ2-7, with D possibly matching TRBD1 (6 bases). V shed 3 bases and J shed 7 bases, with 26 bases lying between them. Looked up from germline, CDR1 is SGHRS and CDR2 is YFSETQ. The CDR3 totals 17 residues. The CDR3 is CASSSIPLRGSRGEQYF. The CDR3 region has the DNA TGCGCCAGCAGCTCAATACCACTCAGGGGTTCTCGCGGGGAGCAGTACTTC.

The V and J genes are TRBV15 and TRBJ1-1, with a weak D call TRBD1 (5 bases). CDR1 and CDR2 from the germline V gene are LNHNV and YYDKDF (reference sequence). The V and J ends lost 2 bases and 4 bases respectively, with 23 bases between them. This CDR3 is built from 18 residues. The CDR3 here is CATSRSRARVFLVTEAFF. CDR3 nucleotides: TGTGCCACCAGCAGATCCAGGGCGCGGGTTTTTTTAGTCACTGAAGCTTTCTTT.

The chain employs TRBV9 and TRBJ2-1, with D hard to call. Germline V lookup: CDR1 SGDLS, CDR2 YYNGEE. The CDR3 length is 15 residues. V was shortened by 4 bases and J by 0 bases, with 11 bases between the two germline ends. The CDR3 sequence is CASSTNQASYNEQFF. DNA of the CDR3: TGTGCCAGCAGCACGAATCAAGCCTCCTACAATGAGCAGTTCTTC.

The chain links TRBV4-1 to TRBJ2-7; D is possibly TRBD1 (5 bases). CDR3 length equals 15 residues. CDR1 is MGHRA and CDR2 is YSYEKL in the germline V gene. V lost 1 base, J lost 0 bases, and 10 bases lay in between. CDR3 amino acids: CASSQVYRLSYEQYF. For the CDR3, the DNA is TGCGCCAGCAGCCAAGTGTACAGGCTCTCCTACGAGCAGTACTTC.